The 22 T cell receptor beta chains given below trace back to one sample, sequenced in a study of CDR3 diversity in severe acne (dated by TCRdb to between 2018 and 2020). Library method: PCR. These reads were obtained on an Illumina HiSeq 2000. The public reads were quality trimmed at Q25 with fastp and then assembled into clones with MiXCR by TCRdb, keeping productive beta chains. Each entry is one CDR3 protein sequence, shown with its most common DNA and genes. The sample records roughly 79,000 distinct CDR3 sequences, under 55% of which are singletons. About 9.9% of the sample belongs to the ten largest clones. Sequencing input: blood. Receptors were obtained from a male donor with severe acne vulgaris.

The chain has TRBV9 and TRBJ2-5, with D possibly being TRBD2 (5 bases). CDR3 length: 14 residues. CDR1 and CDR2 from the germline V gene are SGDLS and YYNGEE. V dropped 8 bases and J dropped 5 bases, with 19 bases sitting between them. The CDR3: CARKLDVRGETQYF. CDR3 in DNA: TGTGCCAGAAAACTAGACGTACGGGGTGAGACCCAGTACTTC.

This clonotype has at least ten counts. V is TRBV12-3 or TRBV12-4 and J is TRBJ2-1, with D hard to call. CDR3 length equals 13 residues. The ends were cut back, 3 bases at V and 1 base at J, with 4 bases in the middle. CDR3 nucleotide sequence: TGTGCCAGCAGTTTCGGTTCCTACAATGAGCAGTTCTTC. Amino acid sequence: CASSFGSYNEQFF.

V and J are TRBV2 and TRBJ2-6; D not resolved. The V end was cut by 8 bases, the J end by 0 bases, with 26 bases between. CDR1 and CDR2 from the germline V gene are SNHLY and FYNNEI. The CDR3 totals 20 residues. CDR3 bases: TGTGCCAGCTTTTTGTCTTGGCTGGAACTATCGGGCTCTGGGGCCAACGTCCTGACTTTC. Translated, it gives CASFLSWLELSGSGANVLTF.

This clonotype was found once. In DNA, the CDR3 is TGTGCCAGCAGTGATACAGGTTTTAACACTGAAGCTTTCTTT. Residues: CASSDTGFNTEAFF. The genes are TRBV25-1 and TRBJ1-1, with D perhaps TRBD1 (5 bases). The CDR3 has 14 amino acids. V lost 3 bases to trimming and J lost 2 bases, with 10 bases between them. The germline V gene encodes CDR1 MGHDK and CDR2 SYGVNS. Complete variable domain (other parts from reference TRBV25-1 and TRBJ1-1): EADIYQTPRYLVIGTGKKITLECSQTMGHDKMYWYQQDPGMELHLIHYSYGVNSTEKGDLSSESTVSRIRTEHFPLTLESARPSHTSQYLCASSDTGFNTEAFFGQGTRLTVV.

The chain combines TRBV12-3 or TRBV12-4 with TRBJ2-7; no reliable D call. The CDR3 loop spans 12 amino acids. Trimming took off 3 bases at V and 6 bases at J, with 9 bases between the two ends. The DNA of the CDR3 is TGTGCCAGCAGTTTGAGTTTTCTCGAGCAGTACTTC. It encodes CASSLSFLEQYF.

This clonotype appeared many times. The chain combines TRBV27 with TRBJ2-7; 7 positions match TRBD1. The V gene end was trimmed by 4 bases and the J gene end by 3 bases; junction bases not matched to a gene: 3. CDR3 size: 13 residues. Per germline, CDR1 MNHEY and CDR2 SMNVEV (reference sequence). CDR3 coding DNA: TGTGCCAGCAGTTACGGGGACAGCTACGAGCAGTACTTC. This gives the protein CASSYGDSYEQYF.

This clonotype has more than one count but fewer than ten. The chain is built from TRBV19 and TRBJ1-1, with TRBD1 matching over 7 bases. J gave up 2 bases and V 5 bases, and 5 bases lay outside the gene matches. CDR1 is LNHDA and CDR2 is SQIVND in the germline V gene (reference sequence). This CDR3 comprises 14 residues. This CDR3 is CASSQRQGNTEAFF. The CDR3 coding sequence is TGTGCCAGTAGTCAGCGACAGGGAAACACTGAAGCTTTCTTT.

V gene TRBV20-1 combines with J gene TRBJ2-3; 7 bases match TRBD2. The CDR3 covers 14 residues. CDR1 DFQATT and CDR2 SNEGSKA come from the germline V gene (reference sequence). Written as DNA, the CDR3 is TGCAGCCCTCGGGGCGGGAGCCCTGTAGATACGCAGTATTTT. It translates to CSPRGGSPVDTQYF.

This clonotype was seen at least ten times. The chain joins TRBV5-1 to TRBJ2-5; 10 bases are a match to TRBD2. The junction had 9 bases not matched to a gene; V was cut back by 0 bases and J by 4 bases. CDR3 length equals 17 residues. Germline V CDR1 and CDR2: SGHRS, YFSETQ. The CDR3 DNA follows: TGCGCCAGCAGCTTGGAGCCTAGCGGGAGAGGGGGAGAGACCCAGTACTTC. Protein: CASSLEPSGRGGETQYF.

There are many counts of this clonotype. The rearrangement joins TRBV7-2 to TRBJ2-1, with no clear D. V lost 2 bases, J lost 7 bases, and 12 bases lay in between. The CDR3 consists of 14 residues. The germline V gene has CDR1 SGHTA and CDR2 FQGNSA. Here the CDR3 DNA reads TGTGCCAGCAGCTTAAGTTGGATCAGAAATGAGCAGTTCTTC. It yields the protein CASSLSWIRNEQFF.

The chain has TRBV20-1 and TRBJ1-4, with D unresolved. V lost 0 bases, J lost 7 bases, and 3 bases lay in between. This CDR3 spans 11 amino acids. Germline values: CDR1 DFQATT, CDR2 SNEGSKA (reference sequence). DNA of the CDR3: TGCAGTGCTAGAGACGTTGAAAAACTGTTTTTT. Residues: CSARDVEKLFF.

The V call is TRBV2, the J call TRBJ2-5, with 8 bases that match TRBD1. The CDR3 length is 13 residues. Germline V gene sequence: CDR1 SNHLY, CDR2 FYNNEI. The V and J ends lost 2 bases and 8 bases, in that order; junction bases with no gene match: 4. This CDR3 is CASSETGTGTQYF. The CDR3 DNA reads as TGTGCCAGCAGTGAAACTGGGACAGGTACCCAGTACTTC. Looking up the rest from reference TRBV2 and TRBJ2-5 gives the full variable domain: EPEVTQTPSHQVTQMGQEVILRCVPISNHLYFYWYRQILGQKVEFLVSFYNNEISEKSEIFDDQFSVERPDGSNFTLKIRSTKLEDSAMYFCASSETGTGTQYFGPGTRLLVL.

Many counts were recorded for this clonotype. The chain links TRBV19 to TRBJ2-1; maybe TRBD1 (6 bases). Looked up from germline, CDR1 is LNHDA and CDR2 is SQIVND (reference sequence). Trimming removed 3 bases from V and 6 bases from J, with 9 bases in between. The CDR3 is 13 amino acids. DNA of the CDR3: TGTGCCAGTAGTATGGCCAGGGGCAATGAGCAGTTCTTC. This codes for CASSMARGNEQFF.

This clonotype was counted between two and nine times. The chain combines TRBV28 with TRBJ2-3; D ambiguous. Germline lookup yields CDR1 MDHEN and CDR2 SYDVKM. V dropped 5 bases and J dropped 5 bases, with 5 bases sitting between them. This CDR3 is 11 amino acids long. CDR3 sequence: CASSPGDTQYF. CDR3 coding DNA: TGTGCCAGCAGTCCAGGAGATACGCAGTATTTT.

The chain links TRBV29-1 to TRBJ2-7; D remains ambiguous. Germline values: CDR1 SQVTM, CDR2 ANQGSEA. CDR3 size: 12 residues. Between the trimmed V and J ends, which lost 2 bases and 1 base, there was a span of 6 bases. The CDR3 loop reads CSVEISSYEQYF. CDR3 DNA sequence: TGCAGCGTTGAAATCAGTTCCTACGAGCAGTACTTC.

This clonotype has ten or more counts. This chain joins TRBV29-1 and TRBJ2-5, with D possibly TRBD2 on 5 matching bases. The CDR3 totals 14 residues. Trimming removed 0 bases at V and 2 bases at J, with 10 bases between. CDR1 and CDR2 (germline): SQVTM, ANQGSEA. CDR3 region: CSVEDFEGQETQYF. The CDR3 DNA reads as TGCAGCGTTGAAGATTTCGAGGGACAAGAGACCCAGTACTTC.

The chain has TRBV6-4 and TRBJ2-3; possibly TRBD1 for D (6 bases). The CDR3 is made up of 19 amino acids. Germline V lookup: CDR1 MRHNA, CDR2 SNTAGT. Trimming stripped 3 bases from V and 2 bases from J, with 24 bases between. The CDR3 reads CASSELPPNLAGATDTQYF. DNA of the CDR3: TGTGCCAGCAGTGAACTACCTCCCAACCTAGCAGGGGCCACAGATACGCAGTATTTT.

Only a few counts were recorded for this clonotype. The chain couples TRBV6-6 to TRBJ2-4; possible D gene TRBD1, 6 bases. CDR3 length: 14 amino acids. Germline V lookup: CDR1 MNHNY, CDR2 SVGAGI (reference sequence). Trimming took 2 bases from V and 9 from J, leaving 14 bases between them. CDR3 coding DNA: TGTGCCAGCAGTTACGGACAGCCGACAAGCATTCAGTACTTC. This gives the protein CASSYGQPTSIQYF.

In DNA, the CDR3 is TGTGCCAGCAGCATGGGACAGGGGGGGAGGAATGAGCAGTTCTTC. This sequence encodes CASSMGQGGRNEQFF. The chain carries TRBV12-3 or TRBV12-4 and TRBJ2-1; TRBD1 aligns across 11 bases. The length of the CDR3 is 15 residues. The junction had 8 bases not matched to a gene; V was cut back by 6 bases and J by 7 bases.

This chain's CDR3 is CSVEDRQGPNYGYTF. The CDR3 nucleotides are TGCAGCGTTGAAGATCGGCAGGGTCCTAACTATGGCTACACCTTC. The chain uses TRBV29-1 and TRBJ1-2; the D gene is possibly TRBD1 (5 bases). Between the trimmed V and J ends, which lost 0 bases and 0 bases, there was a span of 11 bases. Germline lookup yields CDR1 SQVTM and CDR2 ANQGSEA. The CDR3 is 15 residues long.

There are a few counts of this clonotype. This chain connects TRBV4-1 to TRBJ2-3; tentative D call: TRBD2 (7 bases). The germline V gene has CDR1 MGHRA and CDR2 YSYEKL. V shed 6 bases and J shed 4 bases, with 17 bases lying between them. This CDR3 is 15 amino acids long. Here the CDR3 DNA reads TGCGCCAGCAGATCAGGGGACGCGGGGGCAGATACGCAGTATTTT. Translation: CASRSGDAGADTQYF.

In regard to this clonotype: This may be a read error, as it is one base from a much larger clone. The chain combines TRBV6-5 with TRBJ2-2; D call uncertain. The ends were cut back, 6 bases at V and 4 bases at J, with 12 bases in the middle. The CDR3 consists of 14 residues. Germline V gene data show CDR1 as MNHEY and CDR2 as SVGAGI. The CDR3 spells CASSQLVGTGELFF. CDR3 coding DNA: TGTGCCAGCAGCCAGCTTGTCGGCACCGGGGAGCTGTTTTTT.